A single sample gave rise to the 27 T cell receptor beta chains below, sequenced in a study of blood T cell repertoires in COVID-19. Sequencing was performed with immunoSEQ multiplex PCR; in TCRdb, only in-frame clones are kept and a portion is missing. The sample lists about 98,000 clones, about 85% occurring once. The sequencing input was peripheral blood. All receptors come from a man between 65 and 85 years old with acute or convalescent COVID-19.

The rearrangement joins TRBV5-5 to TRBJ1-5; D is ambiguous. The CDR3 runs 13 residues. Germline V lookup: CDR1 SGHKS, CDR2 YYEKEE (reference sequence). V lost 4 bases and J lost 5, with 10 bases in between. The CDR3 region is CASSLFSDQPQHF. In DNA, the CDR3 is TGTGCCAGCAGCCTCTTCAGTGATCAGCCCCAGCATTTT.

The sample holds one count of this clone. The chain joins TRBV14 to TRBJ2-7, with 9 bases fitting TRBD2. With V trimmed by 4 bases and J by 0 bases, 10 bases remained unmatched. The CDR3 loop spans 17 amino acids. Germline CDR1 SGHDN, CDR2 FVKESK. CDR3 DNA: TGTGCCAGCAGCCCGGCCTTTCTAGCGGGGAGCTCCTACGAGCAGTACTTC. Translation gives CASSPAFLAGSSYEQYF.

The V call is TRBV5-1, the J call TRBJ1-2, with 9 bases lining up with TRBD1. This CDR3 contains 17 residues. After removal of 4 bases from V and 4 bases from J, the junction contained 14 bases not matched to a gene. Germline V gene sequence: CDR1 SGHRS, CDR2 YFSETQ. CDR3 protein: CASSGGTGSLHVYGYTF. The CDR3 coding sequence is TGCGCCAGCAGCGGGGGGACAGGGTCCCTCCACGTCTATGGCTACACCTTC. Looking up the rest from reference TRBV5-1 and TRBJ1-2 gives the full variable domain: KAGVTQTPRYLIKTRGQQVTLSCSPISGHRSVSWYQQTPGQGLQFLFEYFSETQRNKGNFPGRFSGRQFSNSRSEMNVSTLELGDSALYLCASSGGTGSLHVYGYTFGSGTRLTVV.

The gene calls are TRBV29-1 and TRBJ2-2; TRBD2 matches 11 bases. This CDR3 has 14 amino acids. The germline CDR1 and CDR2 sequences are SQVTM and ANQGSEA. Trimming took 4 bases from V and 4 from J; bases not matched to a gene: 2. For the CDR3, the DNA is TGCAGCGTTGTAGCGGGGGGGCCCACCGGGGAGCTGTTTTTT. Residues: CSVVAGGPTGELFF.

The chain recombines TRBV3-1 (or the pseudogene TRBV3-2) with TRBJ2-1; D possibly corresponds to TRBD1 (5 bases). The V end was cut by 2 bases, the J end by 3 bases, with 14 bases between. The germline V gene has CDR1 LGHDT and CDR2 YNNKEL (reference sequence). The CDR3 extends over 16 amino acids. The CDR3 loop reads CASSQYGGRDYNEQFF. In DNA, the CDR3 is TGTGCCAGCAGCCAATATGGTGGCAGGGACTACAATGAGCAGTTCTTC.

The CDR3 DNA follows: TGTGCCAGCAGTAGACAGGCGGAAAACACTGAAGCTTTCTTT. Translating it yields CASSRQAENTEAFF. The J gene is TRBJ1-1, the V gene TRBV27; maybe TRBD1 (6 bases). Germline V gene lookup returns CDR1 MNHEY and CDR2 SMNVEV (reference sequence). There are 14 residues in the CDR3. Deletions cut 5 bases from V and 2 bases from J, with 12 bases between.

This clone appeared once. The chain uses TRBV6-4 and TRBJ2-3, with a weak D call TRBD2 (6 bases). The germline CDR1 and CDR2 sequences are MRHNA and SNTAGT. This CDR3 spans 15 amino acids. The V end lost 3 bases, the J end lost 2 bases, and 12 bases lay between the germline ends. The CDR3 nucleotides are TGTGCCAGCAGTGAAACGGGGGACTCCACAGATACGCAGTATTTT. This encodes CASSETGDSTDTQYF.

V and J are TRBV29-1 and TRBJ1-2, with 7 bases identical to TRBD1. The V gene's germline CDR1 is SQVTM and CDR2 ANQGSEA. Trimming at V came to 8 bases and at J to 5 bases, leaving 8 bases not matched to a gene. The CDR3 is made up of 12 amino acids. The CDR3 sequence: CSYSTGSYGYTF. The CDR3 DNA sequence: TGCAGCTACTCGACAGGGTCTTATGGCTACACCTTC.

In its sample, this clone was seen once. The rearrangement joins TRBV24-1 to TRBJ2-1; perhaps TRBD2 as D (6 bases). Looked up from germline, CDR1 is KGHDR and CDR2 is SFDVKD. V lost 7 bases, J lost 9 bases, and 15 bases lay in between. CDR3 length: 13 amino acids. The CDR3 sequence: CATSEGLPSEQFF. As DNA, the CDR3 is TGTGCCACCAGCGAGGGACTTCCATCTGAGCAGTTCTTC.

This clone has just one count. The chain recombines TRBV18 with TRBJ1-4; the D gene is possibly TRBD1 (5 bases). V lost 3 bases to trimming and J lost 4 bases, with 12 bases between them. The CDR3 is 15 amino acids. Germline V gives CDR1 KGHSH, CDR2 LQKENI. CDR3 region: CASSPMGQGNEKLFF. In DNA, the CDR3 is TGTGCCAGCTCACCGATGGGGCAGGGTAATGAAAAACTGTTTTTT.

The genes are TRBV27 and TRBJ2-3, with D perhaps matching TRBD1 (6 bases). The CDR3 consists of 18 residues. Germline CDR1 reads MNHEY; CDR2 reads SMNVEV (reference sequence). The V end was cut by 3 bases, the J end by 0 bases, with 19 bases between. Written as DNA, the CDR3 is TGTGCCAGCAGTTTCCTCCTCCGGGACATACCTAGCACAGATACGCAGTATTTT. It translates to CASSFLLRDIPSTDTQYF.

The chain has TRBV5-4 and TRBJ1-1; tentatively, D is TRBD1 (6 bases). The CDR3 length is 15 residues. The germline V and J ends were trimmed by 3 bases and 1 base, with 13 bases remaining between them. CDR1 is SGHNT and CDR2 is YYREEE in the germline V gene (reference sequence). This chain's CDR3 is CASSSSVTGNTEAFF. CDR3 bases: TGTGCCAGCAGCTCCTCGGTGACAGGGAACACTGAAGCTTTCTTT.

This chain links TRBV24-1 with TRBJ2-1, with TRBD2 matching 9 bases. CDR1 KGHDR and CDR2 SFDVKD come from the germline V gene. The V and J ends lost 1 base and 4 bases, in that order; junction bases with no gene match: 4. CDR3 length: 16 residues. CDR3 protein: CATSDFLRGGYNEQFF. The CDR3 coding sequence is TGTGCCACCAGTGATTTTTTGCGGGGGGGTTACAATGAGCAGTTCTTC.

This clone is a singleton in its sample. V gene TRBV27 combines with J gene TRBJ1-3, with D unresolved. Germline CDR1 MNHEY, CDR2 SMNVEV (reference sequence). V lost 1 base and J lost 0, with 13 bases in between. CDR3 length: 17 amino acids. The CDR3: CASSLWASPLSGNTIYF. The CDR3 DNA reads TGTGCCAGCAGTTTATGGGCCAGCCCCCTCTCTGGAAACACCATATATTTT.

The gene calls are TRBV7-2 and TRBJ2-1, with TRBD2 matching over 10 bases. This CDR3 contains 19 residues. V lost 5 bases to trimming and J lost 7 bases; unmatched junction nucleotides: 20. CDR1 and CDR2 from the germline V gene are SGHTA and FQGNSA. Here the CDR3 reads CASSRRGQAGGLGWNEQFF. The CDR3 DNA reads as TGTGCCAGCAGCCGGAGGGGACAAGCGGGGGGGCTAGGATGGAATGAGCAGTTCTTC. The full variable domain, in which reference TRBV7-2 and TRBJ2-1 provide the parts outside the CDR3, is GAGVSQSPSNKVTEKGKDVELRCDPISGHTALYWYRQSLGQGLEFLIYFQGNSAPDKSGLPSDRFSAERTGGSVSTLTIQRTQQEDSAVYLCASSRRGQAGGLGWNEQFFGPGTRLTVL.

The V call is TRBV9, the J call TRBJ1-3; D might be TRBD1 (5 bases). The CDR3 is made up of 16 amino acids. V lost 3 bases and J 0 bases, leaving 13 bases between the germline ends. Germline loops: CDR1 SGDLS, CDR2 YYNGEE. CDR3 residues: CASSEAWGDSGNTIYF. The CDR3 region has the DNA TGTGCCAGCAGCGAGGCATGGGGGGACTCTGGAAACACCATATATTTT.

The CDR3 bases are TGTGCCAGCAACGATAATTTACGCCAGGGAAGCAATCAGCCCCAGCATTTT. It yields the protein CASNDNLRQGSNQPQHF. The V and J genes are TRBV6-4 and TRBJ1-5; D is perhaps TRBD1 (5 bases). With 7 bases removed from V and 1 base from J, the gap between germline ends came to 20 bases. Germline values: CDR1 MRHNA, CDR2 SNTAGT. The CDR3 sequence is 17 residues long.

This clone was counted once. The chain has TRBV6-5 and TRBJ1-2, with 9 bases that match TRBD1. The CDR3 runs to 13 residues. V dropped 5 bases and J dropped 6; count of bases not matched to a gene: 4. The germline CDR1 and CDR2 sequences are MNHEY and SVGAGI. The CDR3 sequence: CASSPQGADGYTF. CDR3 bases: TGTGCCAGCAGTCCACAGGGGGCCGATGGCTACACCTTC.

CDR3 amino acids: CSVVLRAGQPQHF. The CDR3 nucleotides read TGCAGCGTTGTCCTTCGAGCAGGTCAGCCCCAGCATTTT. This chain uses TRBV29-1 with TRBJ1-5; unclear D gene. Trimming shortened V by 4 bases and J by 6 bases, and 13 bases separated the two germline ends. The CDR3 totals 13 residues. Per the germline V gene, CDR1 is SQVTM and CDR2 is ANQGSEA.

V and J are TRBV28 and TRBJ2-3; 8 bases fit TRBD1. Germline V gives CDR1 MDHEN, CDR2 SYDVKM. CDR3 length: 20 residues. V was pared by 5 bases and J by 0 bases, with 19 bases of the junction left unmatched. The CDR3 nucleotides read TGTGCCAGCAGTGCACCTCCGGGACAGGCGTCTAGTTTTAGCACAGATACGCAGTATTTT. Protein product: CASSAPPGQASSFSTDTQYF.

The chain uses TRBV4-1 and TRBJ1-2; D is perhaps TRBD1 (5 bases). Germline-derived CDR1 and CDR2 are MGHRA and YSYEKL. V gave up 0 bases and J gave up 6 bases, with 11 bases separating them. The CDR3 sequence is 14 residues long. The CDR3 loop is CASSQDPRVDGYTF. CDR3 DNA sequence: TGCGCCAGCAGCCAAGATCCCAGGGTGGATGGCTACACCTTC.

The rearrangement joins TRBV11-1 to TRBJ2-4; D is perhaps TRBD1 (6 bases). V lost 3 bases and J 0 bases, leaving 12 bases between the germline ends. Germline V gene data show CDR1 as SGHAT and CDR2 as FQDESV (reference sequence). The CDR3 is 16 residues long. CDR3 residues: CASSLTGTIAKNIQYF. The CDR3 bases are TGTGCCAGCAGCTTGACGGGGACAATAGCCAAAAACATTCAGTACTTC.

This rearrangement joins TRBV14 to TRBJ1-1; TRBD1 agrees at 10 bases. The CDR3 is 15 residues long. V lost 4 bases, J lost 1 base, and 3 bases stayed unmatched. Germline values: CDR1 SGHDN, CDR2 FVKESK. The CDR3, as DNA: TGTGCCAGCAGCCTTAGGACAGGGGGGAACACTGAAGCTTTCTTT. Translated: CASSLRTGGNTEAFF.

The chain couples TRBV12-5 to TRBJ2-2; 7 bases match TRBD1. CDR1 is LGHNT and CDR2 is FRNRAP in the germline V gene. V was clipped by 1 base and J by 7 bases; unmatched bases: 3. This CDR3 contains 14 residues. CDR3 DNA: TGTGCTAGTGGTTTGGAGGGGGCCCGCGGGGAGCTGTTTTTT. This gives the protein CASGLEGARGELFF.

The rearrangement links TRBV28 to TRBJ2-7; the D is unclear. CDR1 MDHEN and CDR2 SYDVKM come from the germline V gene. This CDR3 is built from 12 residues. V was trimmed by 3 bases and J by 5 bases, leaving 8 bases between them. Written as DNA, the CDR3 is TGTGCCAGCAGTTTCGCGTCCCACGAGCAGTACTTC. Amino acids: CASSFASHEQYF.

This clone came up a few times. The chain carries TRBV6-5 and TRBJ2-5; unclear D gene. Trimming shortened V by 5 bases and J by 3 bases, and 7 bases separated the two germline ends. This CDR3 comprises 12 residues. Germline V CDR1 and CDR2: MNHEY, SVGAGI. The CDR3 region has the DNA TGTGCCAGCAGTCCTCTTAAAGAGACCCAGTACTTC. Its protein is CASSPLKETQYF.

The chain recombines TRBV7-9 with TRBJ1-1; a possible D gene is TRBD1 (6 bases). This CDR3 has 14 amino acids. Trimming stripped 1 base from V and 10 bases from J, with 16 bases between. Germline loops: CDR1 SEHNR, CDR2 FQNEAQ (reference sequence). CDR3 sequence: CASSLGDTLDGAFF. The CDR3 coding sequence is TGTGCCAGCAGCTTAGGGGACACGCTGGACGGAGCTTTCTTT. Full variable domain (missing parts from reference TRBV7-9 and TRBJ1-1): DTGVSQNPRHKITKRGQNVTFRCDPISEHNRLYWYRQTLGQGPEFLTYFQNEAQLEKSRLLSDRFSAERPKGSFSTLEIQRTEQGDSAMYLCASSLGDTLDGAFFGQGTRLTVV.